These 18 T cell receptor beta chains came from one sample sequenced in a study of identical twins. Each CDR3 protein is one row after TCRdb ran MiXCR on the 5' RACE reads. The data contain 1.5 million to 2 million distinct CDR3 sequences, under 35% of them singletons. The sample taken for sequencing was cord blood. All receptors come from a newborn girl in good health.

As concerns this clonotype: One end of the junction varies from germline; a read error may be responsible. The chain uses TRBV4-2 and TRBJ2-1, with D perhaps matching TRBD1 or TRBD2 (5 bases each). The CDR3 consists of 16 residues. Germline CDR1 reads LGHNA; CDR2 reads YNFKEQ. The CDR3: CASSQGGSWGHNEQFF. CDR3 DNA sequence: TGTGCCAGCAGTCAAGGAGGTTCCTGGGGCCACAATGAGCAGTTCTTC.

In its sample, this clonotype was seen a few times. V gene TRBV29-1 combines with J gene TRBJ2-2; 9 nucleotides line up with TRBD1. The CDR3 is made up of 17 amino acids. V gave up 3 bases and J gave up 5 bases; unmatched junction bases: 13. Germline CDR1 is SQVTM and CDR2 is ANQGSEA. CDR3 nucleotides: TGCAGCGTTGAGGCAGGGAGCTGGACAGGGGAGACCGGGGAGCTGTTTTTT. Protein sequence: CSVEAGSWTGETGELFF.

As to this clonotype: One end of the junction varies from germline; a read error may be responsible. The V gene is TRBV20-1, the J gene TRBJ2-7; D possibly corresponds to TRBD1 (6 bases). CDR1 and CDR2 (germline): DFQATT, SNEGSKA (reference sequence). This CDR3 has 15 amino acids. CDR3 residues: CSASKPLTGSYKQYF. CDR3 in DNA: TGCAGTGCTAGTAAGCCCCTGACAGGCTCCTACAAGCAGTACTTC.

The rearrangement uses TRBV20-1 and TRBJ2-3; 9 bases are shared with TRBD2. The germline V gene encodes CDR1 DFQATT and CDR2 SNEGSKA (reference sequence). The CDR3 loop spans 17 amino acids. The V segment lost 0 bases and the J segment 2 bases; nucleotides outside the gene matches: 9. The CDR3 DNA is TGCAGTGCTAGAGATCCCCTGGGACTAGCCTACACAGATACGCAGTATTTT. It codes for CSARDPLGLAYTDTQYF.

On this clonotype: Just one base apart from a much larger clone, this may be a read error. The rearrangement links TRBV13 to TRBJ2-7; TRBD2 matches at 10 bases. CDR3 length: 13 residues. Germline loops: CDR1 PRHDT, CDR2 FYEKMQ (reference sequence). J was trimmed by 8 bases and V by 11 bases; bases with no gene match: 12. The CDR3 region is CAGSGSSGRKQYF. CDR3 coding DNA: TGTGCCGGCTCAGGATCTAGCGGGAGAAAGCAGTACTTC. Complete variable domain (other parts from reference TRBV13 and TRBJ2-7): AAGVIQSPRHLIKEKRETATLKCYPIPRHDTVYWYQQGPGQDPQFLISFYEKMQSDKGSIPDRFSAQQFSDYHSELNMSSLELGDSALYFCAGSGSSGRKQYFGPGTRLTVT.

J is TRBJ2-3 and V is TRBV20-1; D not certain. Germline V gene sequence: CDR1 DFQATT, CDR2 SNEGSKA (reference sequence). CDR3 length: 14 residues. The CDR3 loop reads CSASKSSSTDTQYF. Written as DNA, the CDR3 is TGCAGCGCTTCTAAAAGCTCTAGCACAGATACGCAGTATTTT.

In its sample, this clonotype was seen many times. The CDR3 nucleotides are TGCAGCGTTGGCCAGTTCTACGAGCAGTACTTC. It specifies CSVGQFYEQYF. This chain links TRBV29-1 with TRBJ2-7; D uncertain. This CDR3 comprises 11 residues. Germline V CDR1 and CDR2: SQVTM, ANQGSEA. Trimming cost V 4 bases and J 3 bases, with 7 bases left between them.

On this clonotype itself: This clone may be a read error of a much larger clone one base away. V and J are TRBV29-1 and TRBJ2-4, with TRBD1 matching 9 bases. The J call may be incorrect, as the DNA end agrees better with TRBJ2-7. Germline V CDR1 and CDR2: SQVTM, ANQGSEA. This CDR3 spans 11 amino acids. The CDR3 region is CSGTGAYEQYF. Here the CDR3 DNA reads TGCAGCGGGACAGGGGCCTACGAGCAGTACTTC.

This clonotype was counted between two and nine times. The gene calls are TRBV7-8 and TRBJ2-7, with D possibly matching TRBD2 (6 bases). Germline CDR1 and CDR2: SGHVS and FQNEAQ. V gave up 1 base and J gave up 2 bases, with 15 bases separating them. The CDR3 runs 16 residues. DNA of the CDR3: TGTGCCAGCAGCTTAGGGGCCGGGACGGGGGCCTACGAGCAGTACTTC. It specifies CASSLGAGTGAYEQYF.

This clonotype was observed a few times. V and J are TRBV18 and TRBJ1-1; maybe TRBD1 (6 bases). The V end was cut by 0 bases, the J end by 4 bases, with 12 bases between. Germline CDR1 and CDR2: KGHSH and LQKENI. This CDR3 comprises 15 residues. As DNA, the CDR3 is TGTGCCAGCTCACCACCGGGTGGGGGGCCCACTGAAGCTTTCTTT. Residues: CASSPPGGGPTEAFF.

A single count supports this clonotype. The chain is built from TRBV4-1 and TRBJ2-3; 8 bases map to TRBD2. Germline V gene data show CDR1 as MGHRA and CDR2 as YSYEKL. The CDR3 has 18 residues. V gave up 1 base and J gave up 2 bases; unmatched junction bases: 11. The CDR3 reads CASSQGALAGLHTDTQYF. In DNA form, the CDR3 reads TGCGCCAGCAGCCAAGGGGCTCTAGCGGGCCTACACACAGATACGCAGTATTTT.

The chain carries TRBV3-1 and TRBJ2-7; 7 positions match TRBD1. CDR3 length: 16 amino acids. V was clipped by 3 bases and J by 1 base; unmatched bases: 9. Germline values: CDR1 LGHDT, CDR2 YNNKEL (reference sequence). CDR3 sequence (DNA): TGTGCCAGCAGCCACATCCCGACAGGGCTATCCTACGAGCAGTACTTC. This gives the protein CASSHIPTGLSYEQYF.

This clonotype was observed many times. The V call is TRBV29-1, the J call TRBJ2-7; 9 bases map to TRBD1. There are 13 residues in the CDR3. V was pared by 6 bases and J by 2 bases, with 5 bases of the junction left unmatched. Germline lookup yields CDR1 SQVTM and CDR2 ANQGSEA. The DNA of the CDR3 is TGCAGCGTGACGGGACAGGGTCCCTACGAGCAGTACTTC. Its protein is CSVTGQGPYEQYF.

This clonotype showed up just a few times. In DNA form, the CDR3 reads TGTGCCACCTCCCACGGGATGGGGGCGAATACGCAGTATTTT. The encoded protein is CATSHGMGANTQYF. The rearrangement uses TRBV15 and TRBJ2-3; maybe TRBD1 (6 bases). V lost 8 bases to trimming and J lost 7 bases, with 19 bases between them. The germline V gene has CDR1 LNHNV and CDR2 YYDKDF (reference sequence). The CDR3 extends over 14 amino acids.

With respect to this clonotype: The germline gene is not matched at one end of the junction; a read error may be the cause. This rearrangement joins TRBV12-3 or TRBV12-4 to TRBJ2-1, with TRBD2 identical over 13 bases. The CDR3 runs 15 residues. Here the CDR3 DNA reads TGTGCCAGCAGTAGGACTAGCGGGAGTAGGAATGAGCAGCTCTTC. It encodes CASSRTSGSRNEQLF.

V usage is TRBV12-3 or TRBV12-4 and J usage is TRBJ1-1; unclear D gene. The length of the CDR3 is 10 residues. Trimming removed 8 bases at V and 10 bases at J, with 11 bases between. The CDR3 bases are TGTGCCAGCGGCCTGCCCCGAGCTTTCTTT. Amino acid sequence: CASGLPRAFF.

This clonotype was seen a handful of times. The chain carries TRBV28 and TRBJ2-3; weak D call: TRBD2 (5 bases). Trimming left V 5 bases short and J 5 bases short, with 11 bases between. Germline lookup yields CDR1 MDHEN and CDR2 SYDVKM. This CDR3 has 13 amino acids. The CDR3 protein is CASSAAAGDTQYF. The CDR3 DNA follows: TGTGCCAGCAGTGCTGCCGCGGGAGATACGCAGTATTTT.

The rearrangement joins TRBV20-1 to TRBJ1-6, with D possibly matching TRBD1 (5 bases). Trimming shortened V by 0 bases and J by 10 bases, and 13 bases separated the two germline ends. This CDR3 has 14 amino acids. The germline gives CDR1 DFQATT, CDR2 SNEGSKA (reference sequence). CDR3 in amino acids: CSARDQRGRSPLHF. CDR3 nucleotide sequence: TGCAGTGCTAGAGATCAAAGGGGCAGGTCACCCCTCCACTTT.